This T cell receptor beta chain was recovered during a study of pediatric ulcerative colitis. General study findings and limits: No controls had the two rectal clonotypes shared by ulcerative colitis patients. Blood-rectal clonal overlap within each person was significantly higher in ulcerative colitis patients than controls.

This CDR3 spans 15 amino acids. The germline V and J ends were trimmed by 4 bases and 4 bases, with 16 bases remaining between them. Looked up from germline, CDR1 is MNHEY and CDR2 is SMNVEV (reference sequence). On this clone itself: Its target is unknown.

Sequenced by immunoSEQ multiplex PCR; TCRdb stores in-frame clones only, minus some. The sample contains about 64,000 clones, roughly nine tenths of which appear only once. The TCR originated in a boy between 10 and 17 years old with severe ulcerative colitis. V usage is TRBV27 and J usage is TRBJ2-5; D is possibly TRBD1 or TRBD2 (5 bases each). Sequences were obtained from blood. The CDR3 DNA sequence: TGTGCCAGCAGTTGGGAGTTGGGGCCCCCAGAGACCCAGTACTTC. Translation gives CASSWELGPPETQYF.